Listed here are 4 T cell receptor beta chains from one sample, sequenced in a study of post-analysis software for immune sequencing data. Findings of the study overall: Elevated frequency relative to controls characterized several TRBV segments in patients, TRBV5-6, TRBV5-1 and TRBV20-1 among them.

Unique molecular identifiers featured in each of the TCR beta cDNA libraries. TCRdb independently ran MiXCR on the PCR reads; one entry per CDR3 protein. In the table there are some 500,000 distinct CDR3 sequences, roughly 45% of which are singletons. Their cognate antigens are unknown. Sample: blood. The receptors originated from a girl aged 5 to 17 with multiple sclerosis.

The rearrangement links TRBV28 to TRBJ2-5; either TRBD1 or TRBD2 may supply D (5 bases each). TRBJ2-7 matches the DNA end more closely, so the J call is doubtful. Germline loops: CDR1 MDHEN, CDR2 SYDVKM. The CDR3 has 13 residues. The CDR3 DNA reads as TGTGCCAGCAGTTTCGCCGGGACCCCCGAGCAGTACTTC. Amino acid sequence: CASSFAGTPEQYF.

This clonotype was found a few times. V is TRBV9 and J is TRBJ2-1; D is tentatively TRBD1 or TRBD2 (6 bases each). The CDR3 spans 18 residues. Trimming cost V 2 bases and J 1 base, with 19 bases left between them. Germline CDR1 is SGDLS and CDR2 is YYNGEE. Written as DNA, the CDR3 is TGTGCCAGCAGCGTTAAGGGGGGAGAGGAATGGTCCTACAATGAGCAGTTCTTC. This gives the protein CASSVKGGEEWSYNEQFF. Complete variable domain (other parts from reference TRBV9 and TRBJ2-1): DSGVTQTPKHLITATGQRVTLRCSPRSGDLSVYWYQQSLDQGLQFLIQYYNGEERAKGNILERFSAQQFPDLHSELNLSSLELGDSALYFCASSVKGGEEWSYNEQFFGPGTRLTVL.

The chain employs TRBV7-2 and TRBJ2-7, with unresolved D. Germline V CDR1 and CDR2: SGHTA, FQGNSA. V was clipped by 1 base and J by 2 bases, with 9 bases between them. This CDR3 comprises 14 residues. CDR3 bases: TGTGCCAGCAGCTTAGAACCCACCGCCTACGAGCAGTACTTC. It is translated as CASSLEPTAYEQYF. The full variable domain, in which reference TRBV7-2 and TRBJ2-7 provide the parts outside the CDR3, is GAGVSQSPSNKVTEKGKDVELRCDPISGHTALYWYRQSLGQGLEFLIYFQGNSAPDKSGLPSDRFSAERTGGSVSTLTIQRTQQEDSAVYLCASSLEPTAYEQYFGPGTRLTVT.

V usage is TRBV9 and J usage is TRBJ2-6, with a tentative D call TRBD1 (5 bases). V shed 5 bases and J shed 0 bases, with 12 bases lying between them. CDR1 SGDLS and CDR2 YYNGEE come from the germline V gene. CDR3 length equals 16 residues. The CDR3 reads CASSPRQYSGANVLTF. In DNA form, the CDR3 reads TGTGCCAGCAGTCCCCGACAGTACTCTGGGGCCAACGTCCTGACTTTC.